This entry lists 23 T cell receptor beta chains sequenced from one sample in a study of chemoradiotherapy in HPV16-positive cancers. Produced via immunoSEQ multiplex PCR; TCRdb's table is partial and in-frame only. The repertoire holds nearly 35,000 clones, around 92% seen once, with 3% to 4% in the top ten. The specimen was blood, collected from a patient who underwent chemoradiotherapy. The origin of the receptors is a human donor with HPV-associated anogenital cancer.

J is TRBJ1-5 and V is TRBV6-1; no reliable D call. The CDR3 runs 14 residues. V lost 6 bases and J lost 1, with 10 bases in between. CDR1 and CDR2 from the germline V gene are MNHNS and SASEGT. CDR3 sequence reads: CASRVDMSNQPQHF. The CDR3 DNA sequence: TGTGCCAGCAGGGTCGACATGAGCAATCAGCCCCAGCATTTT.

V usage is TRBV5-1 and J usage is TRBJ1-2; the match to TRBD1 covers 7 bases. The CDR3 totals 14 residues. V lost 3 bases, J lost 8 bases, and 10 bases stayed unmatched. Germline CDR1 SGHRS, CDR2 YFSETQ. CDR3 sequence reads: CASSSEGGADGYTF. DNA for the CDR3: TGCGCCAGCAGCTCGGAAGGGGGCGCGGACGGCTACACCTTC.

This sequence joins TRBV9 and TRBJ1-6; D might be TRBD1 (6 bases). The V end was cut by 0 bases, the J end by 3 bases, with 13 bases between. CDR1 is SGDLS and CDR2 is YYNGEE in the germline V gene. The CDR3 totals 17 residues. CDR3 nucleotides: TGTGCCAGCAGCGTAGAATCGGGGGGGCTCTATAATTCACCCCTCCACTTT. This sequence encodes CASSVESGGLYNSPLHF.

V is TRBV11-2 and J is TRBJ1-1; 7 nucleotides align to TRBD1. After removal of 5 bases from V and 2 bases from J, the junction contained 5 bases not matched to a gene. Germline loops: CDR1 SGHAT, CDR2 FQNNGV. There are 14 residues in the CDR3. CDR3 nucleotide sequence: TGTGCCAGCAGCACAGACAGGGTTAACACTGAAGCTTTCTTT. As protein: CASSTDRVNTEAFF.

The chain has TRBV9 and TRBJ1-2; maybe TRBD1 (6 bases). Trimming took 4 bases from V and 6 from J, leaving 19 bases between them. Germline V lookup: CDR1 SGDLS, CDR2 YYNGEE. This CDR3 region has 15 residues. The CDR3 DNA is TGTGCCAGCAGCTTCCTGCCAGGGGCGAGGGATGGCTACACCTTC. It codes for CASSFLPGARDGYTF.

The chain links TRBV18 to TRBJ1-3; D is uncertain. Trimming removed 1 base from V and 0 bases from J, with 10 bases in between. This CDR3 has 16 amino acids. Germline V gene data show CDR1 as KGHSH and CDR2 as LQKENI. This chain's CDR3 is CASSPRRGNSGNTIYF. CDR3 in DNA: TGTGCCAGCTCACCACGGCGGGGAAACTCTGGAAACACCATATATTTT.

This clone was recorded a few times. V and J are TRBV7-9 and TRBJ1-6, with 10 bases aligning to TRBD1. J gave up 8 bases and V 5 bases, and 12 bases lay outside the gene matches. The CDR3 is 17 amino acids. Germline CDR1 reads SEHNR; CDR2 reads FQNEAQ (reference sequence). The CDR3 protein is CASSPSRDRGRHSPLHF. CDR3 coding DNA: TGTGCCAGCAGCCCGTCCCGGGACAGGGGTCGTCATTCACCCCTCCACTTT.

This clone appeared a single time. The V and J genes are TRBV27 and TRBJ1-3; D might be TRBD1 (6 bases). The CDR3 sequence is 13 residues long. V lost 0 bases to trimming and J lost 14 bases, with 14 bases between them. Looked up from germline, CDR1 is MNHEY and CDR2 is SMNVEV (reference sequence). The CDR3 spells CASSLSATGPLYF. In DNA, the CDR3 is TGTGCCAGCAGTTTATCCGCCACAGGGCCACTATATTTT.

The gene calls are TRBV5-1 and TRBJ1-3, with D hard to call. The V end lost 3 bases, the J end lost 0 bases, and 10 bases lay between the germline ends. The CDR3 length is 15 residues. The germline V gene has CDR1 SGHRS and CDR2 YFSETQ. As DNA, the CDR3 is TGCGCCAGCAGCTATTCTACTAGCTCTGGAAACACCATATATTTT. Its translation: CASSYSTSSGNTIYF. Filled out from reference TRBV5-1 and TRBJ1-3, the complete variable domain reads KAGVTQTPRYLIKTRGQQVTLSCSPISGHRSVSWYQQTPGQGLQFLFEYFSETQRNKGNFPGRFSGRQFSNSRSEMNVSTLELGDSALYLCASSYSTSSGNTIYFGEGSWLTVV.

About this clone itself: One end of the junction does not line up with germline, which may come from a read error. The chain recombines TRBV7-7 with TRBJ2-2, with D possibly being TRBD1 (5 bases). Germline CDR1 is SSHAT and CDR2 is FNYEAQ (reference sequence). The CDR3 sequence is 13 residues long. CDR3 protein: CASSLRQTGELFF. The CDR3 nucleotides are TGTGCTAGCAGCCTTCGACAGACCGGGGAGCTGTTTTTT.

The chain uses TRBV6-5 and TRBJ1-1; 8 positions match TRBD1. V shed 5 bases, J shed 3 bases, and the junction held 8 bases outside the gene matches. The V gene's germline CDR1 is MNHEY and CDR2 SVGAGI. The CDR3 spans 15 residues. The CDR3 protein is CASSRQGRVDTEAFF. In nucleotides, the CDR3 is TGTGCCAGCAGTCGACAGGGGCGGGTGGACACTGAAGCTTTCTTT.

Here the CDR3 reads CASSLGSLTNYGYTF. CDR3 coding DNA: TGCGCCAGCAGCTTGGGGAGCCTCACTAACTATGGCTACACCTTC. V and J are TRBV5-1 and TRBJ1-2; no clear D gene. The CDR3 is 15 residues long. Germline V gives CDR1 SGHRS, CDR2 YFSETQ. Trimming removed 0 bases at V and 0 bases at J, with 9 bases between.

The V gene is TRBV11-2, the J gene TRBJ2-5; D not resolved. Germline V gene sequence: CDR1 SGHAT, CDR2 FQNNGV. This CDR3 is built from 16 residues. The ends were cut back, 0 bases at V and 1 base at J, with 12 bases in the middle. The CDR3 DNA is TGTGCCAGCAGCTTAGAGGGCTTAGGAACCCAAGAGACCCAGTACTTC. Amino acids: CASSLEGLGTQETQYF.

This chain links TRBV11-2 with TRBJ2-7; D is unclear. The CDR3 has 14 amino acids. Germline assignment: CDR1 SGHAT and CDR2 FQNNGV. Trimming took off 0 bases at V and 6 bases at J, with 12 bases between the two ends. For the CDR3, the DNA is TGTGCCAGCAGCTTAGAGGTAGCTTGGGTCGAGCAGTACTTC. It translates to CASSLEVAWVEQYF.

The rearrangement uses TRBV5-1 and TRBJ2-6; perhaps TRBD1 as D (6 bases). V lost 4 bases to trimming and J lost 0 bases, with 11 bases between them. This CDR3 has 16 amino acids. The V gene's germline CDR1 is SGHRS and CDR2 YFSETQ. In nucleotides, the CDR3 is TGCGCCAGCAGCAGAGCAGGGGACTCTGGGGCCAACGTCCTGACTTTC. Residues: CASSRAGDSGANVLTF. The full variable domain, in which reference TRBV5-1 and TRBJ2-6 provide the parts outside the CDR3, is KAGVTQTPRYLIKTRGQQVTLSCSPISGHRSVSWYQQTPGQGLQFLFEYFSETQRNKGNFPGRFSGRQFSNSRSEMNVSTLELGDSALYLCASSRAGDSGANVLTFGAGSRLTVL.

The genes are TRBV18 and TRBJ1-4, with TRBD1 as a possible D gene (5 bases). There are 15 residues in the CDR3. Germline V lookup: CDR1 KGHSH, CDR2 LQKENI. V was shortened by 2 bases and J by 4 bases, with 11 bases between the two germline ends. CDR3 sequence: CASSPVGRDNEKLFF. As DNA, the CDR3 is TGTGCCAGCTCACCAGTGGGACGGGATAATGAAAAACTGTTTTTT.

The CDR3 DNA follows: TGTGCCAGCAGTGGGACGCATAGGGATGGCTACACCTTC. Protein: CASSGTHRDGYTF. The rearrangement joins TRBV9 to TRBJ1-2; the D gene is possibly TRBD1 (5 bases). Germline V gene data show CDR1 as SGDLS and CDR2 as YYNGEE. The CDR3 sequence is 13 residues long. V gave up 5 bases and J gave up 6 bases, with 14 bases separating them.

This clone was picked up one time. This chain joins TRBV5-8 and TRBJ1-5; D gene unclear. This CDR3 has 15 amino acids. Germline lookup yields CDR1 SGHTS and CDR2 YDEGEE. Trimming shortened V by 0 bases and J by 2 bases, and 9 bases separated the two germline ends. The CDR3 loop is CASSLVVGGNQPQHF. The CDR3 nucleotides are TGTGCCAGCAGCTTGGTTGTGGGTGGCAATCAGCCCCAGCATTTT.

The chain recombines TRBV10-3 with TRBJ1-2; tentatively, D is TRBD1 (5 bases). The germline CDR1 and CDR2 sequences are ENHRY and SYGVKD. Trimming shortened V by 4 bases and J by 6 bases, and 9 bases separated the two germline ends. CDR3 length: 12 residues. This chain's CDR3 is CAISAGTDGYTF. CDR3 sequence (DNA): TGTGCCATCAGTGCGGGGACGGATGGCTACACCTTC.

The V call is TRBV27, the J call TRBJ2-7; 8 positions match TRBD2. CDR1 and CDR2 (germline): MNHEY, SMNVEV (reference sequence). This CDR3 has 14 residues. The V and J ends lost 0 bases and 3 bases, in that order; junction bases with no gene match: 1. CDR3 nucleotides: TGTGCCAGCAGTTTATCCGGGACTAGCTACGAGCAGTACTTC. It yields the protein CASSLSGTSYEQYF.

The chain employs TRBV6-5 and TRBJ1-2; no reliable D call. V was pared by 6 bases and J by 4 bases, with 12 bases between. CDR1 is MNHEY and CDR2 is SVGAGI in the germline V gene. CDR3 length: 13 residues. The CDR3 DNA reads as TGTGCCAGCAGACCCGGACGAAGCTATGGCTACACCTTC. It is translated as CASRPGRSYGYTF.

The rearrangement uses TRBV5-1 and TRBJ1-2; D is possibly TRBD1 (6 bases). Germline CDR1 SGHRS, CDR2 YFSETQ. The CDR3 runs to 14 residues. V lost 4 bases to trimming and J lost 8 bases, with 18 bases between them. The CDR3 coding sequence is TGCGCCAGCAGCCCAAACGCGGGGGCGCCGGGCTACACCTTC. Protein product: CASSPNAGAPGYTF.

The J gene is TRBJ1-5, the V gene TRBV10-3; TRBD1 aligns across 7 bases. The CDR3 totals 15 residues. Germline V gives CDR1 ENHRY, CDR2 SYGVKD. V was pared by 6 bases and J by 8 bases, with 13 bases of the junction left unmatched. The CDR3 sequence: CAISATGSWGEPQHF. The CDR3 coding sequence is TGTGCCATCAGCGCGACAGGGTCCTGGGGGGAGCCCCAGCATTTT.